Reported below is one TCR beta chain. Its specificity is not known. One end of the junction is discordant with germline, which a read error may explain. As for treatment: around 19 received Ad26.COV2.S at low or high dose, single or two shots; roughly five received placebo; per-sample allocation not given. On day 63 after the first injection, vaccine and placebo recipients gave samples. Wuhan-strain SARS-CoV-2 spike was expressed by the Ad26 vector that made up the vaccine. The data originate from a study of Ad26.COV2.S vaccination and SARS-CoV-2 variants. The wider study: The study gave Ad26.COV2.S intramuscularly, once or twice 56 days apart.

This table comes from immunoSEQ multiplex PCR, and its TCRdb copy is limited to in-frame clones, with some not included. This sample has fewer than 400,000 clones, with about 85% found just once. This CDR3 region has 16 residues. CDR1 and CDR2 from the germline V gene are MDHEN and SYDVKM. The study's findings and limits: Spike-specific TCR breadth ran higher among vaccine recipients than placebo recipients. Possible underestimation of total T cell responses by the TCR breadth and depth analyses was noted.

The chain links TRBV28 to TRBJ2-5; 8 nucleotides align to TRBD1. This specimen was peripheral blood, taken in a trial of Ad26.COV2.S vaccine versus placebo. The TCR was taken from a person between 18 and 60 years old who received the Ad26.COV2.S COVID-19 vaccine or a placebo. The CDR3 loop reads CASSIWTGPGQETQYF. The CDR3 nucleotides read TGTGCCAGCAGTATATGGACAGGGCCTGGACAAGAGACCCAGTACTTC.